A single sample gave rise to the 27 T cell receptor beta chains below, sequenced in a study of blood T cell repertoires in COVID-19. Profiled with immunoSEQ multiplex PCR; TCRdb holds only in-frame clones, not every one. The repertoire consists of under 250,000 clones, with roughly four fifths occurring once and the leading ten covering roughly 4%. The sequenced sample consisted of peripheral blood. The receptors stem from a man aged 45-60 years with acute or convalescent COVID-19.

The gene calls are TRBV5-4 and TRBJ1-2, with 11 bases identical to TRBD1. The CDR3 loop spans 14 amino acids. CDR1 and CDR2 (germline): SGHNT, YYREEE (reference sequence). V shed 3 bases and J 8 bases; nucleotides not matched to a gene: 6. The CDR3 sequence is CASSSGQGAGGYTF. In DNA, the CDR3 is TGTGCCAGCAGCTCAGGACAGGGGGCGGGAGGCTACACCTTC. The full variable domain, with the rest looked up from reference TRBV5-4 and TRBJ1-2, is ETGVTQSPTHLIKTRGQQVTLRCSSQSGHNTVSWYQQALGQGPQFIFQYYREEENGRGNFPPRFSGLQFPNYSSELNVNALELDDSALYLCASSSGQGAGGYTFGSGTRLTVV.

The V gene is TRBV5-1, the J gene TRBJ2-1; 7 nucleotides match TRBD2. V shed 6 bases, J shed 4 bases, and the junction held 4 bases outside the gene matches. The germline gives CDR1 SGHRS, CDR2 YFSETQ. The CDR3 runs to 13 residues. The CDR3 coding sequence is TGCGCCAGCACGGGGGGAGGGTACAATGAGCAGTTCTTC. It translates to CASTGGGYNEQFF.

The chain uses TRBV19 and TRBJ1-5, with a tentative D call TRBD1 (6 bases). Trimming stripped 3 bases from V and 3 bases from J, with 9 bases between. The CDR3 consists of 14 residues. CDR1 is LNHDA, CDR2 SQIVND, per germline (reference sequence). The CDR3 sequence: CASSIQGNNQPQHF. For the CDR3, the DNA is TGTGCCAGTAGTATTCAGGGGAACAATCAGCCCCAGCATTTT.

The rearrangement uses TRBV3-1 (or the pseudogene TRBV3-2) and TRBJ2-5; possible D gene TRBD1, 5 bases. V lost 1 base to trimming and J lost 1 base, with 10 bases between them. CDR1 and CDR2 (germline): LGHDT, YNNKEL (reference sequence). The CDR3 runs 15 residues. In DNA, the CDR3 is TGTGCCAGCAGCCAAGCCCAACAGGTCCAAGAGACCCAGTACTTC. Translation: CASSQAQQVQETQYF.

There are a few counts of this clone. The same CDR3 arises from other DNA sequences in this sample as well. The CDR3 nucleotides read TGTGCCAGCAGCTCCGGGACAGCCACTGAAGCTTTCTTT. Translating gives CASSSGTATEAFF. The chain carries TRBV7-9 and TRBJ1-1, with 7 bases fitting TRBD1. V trimming: 4 bases; J trimming: 4 bases; junction bases outside the gene matches: 3. The CDR3 has 13 amino acids. Germline V CDR1 and CDR2: SEHNR, FQNEAQ (reference sequence).

V usage is TRBV27 and J usage is TRBJ2-5; 11 bases agree with TRBD2. The CDR3 totals 17 residues. The ends lost 6 bases at V and 4 bases at J; junction bases unmatched: 13. The germline V gene encodes CDR1 MNHEY and CDR2 SMNVEV (reference sequence). The CDR3 spells CASREHSGRALRETQYF. The CDR3 bases are TGTGCCAGCAGAGAACATAGCGGGAGGGCCTTGCGAGAGACCCAGTACTTC.

The rearrangement joins TRBV5-1 to TRBJ2-3; D possibly corresponds to TRBD2 (7 bases). The CDR3 runs to 19 residues. Germline CDR1 reads SGHRS; CDR2 reads YFSETQ. V gave up 0 bases and J gave up 2 bases, with 22 bases separating them. In DNA form, the CDR3 reads TGCGCCAGCAGCTTGGCGGGGGGCCAATCCGACGCGGTCACAGATACGCAGTATTTT. It encodes CASSLAGGQSDAVTDTQYF.

The chain's CDR3 is CATTGGATTDTQYF. Written as DNA, the CDR3 is TGTGCCACAACAGGGGGCGCAACCACAGATACGCAGTATTTT. The rearrangement uses TRBV2 and TRBJ2-3; 9 bases agree with TRBD1. V gave up 10 bases and J gave up 2 bases; unmatched junction bases: 7. The CDR3 extends over 14 amino acids. The germline V gene has CDR1 SNHLY and CDR2 FYNNEI.

V gene TRBV12-3 or TRBV12-4 combines with J gene TRBJ2-1; D ambiguous. The CDR3 consists of 13 residues. Trimming removed 6 bases from V and 0 bases from J, with 6 bases in between. The CDR3 sequence is CASSSSSYNEQFF. For the CDR3, the DNA is TGTGCCAGCAGCTCCTCCTCCTACAATGAGCAGTTCTTC.

The V gene is TRBV9, the J gene TRBJ1-2, with D uncertain. Germline-derived CDR1 and CDR2 are SGDLS and YYNGEE. V was pared by 3 bases and J by 4 bases, with 10 bases between. CDR3 length equals 13 residues. This CDR3 reads CASSGGESYGYTF. CDR3 DNA sequence: TGTGCCAGCAGCGGTGGGGAGTCCTATGGCTACACCTTC.

The V gene is TRBV4-1, the J gene TRBJ2-3, with D uncertain. CDR3 length: 17 residues. The germline V gene has CDR1 MGHRA and CDR2 YSYEKL. With 1 base removed from V and 0 bases from J, the gap between germline ends came to 14 bases. CDR3 nucleotide sequence: TGCGCCAGCAGCCAAGTTGCTTCGAGCGTTAGCACAGATACGCAGTATTTT. Translating gives CASSQVASSVSTDTQYF.

This chain uses TRBV3-1 (or the pseudogene TRBV3-2) with TRBJ1-5; D is unclear. The CDR3 consists of 14 residues. Germline CDR1 reads LGHDT; CDR2 reads YNNKEL (reference sequence). The V and J ends lost 1 base and 3 bases respectively, with 7 bases between them. This CDR3 is CASSQAVNNQPQHF. DNA of the CDR3: TGTGCCAGCAGCCAAGCTGTAAACAATCAGCCCCAGCATTTT.

This clone was picked up a small number of times. The chain combines TRBV5-6 with TRBJ2-2; TRBD2 aligns across 7 bases. The V and J ends lost 2 bases and 6 bases, in that order; junction bases with no gene match: 10. CDR1 is SGHDT, CDR2 YYEEEE, per germline. This CDR3 region has 16 residues. Here the CDR3 DNA reads TGTGCCAGCAGCTTTTCTAGCGGAGTTATCGCCGGGGAGCTGTTTTTT. Protein product: CASSFSSGVIAGELFF.

This chain connects TRBV29-1 to TRBJ2-3; D is uncertain. The V and J ends lost 5 bases and 5 bases respectively, with 11 bases between them. Germline lookup yields CDR1 SQVTM and CDR2 ANQGSEA. The CDR3 totals 12 residues. CDR3 sequence (DNA): TGCAGCGTTAACACCCTTGGAGATACGCAGTATTTT. Amino acid sequence: CSVNTLGDTQYF.

The V and J genes are TRBV11-3 and TRBJ1-1; D unresolved. Trimming pared 3 bases from V and 0 bases from J, leaving 8 bases between. CDR1 and CDR2 from the germline V gene are SGHNT and YENEEA. This CDR3 has 14 amino acids. CDR3 residues: CASSFNSLNTEAFF. CDR3 sequence (DNA): TGTGCCAGCAGCTTCAACTCATTGAACACTGAAGCTTTCTTT.

The chain combines TRBV24-1 with TRBJ1-5; D ambiguous. Germline V gene data show CDR1 as KGHDR and CDR2 as SFDVKD. Trimming stripped 7 bases from V and 5 bases from J, with 8 bases between. The CDR3 runs 12 residues. CDR3 sequence reads: CATSDTHQPQHF. The CDR3 nucleotides are TGTGCCACCAGCGACACTCATCAGCCCCAGCATTTT.

The chain employs TRBV9 and TRBJ2-7; TRBD2 is a possible D gene (5 bases). V was shortened by 0 bases and J by 5 bases, with 6 bases between the two germline ends. This CDR3 contains 12 residues. Per germline, CDR1 SGDLS and CDR2 YYNGEE. The CDR3 loop is CASSVEEDEQYF. For the CDR3, the DNA is TGTGCCAGCAGCGTAGAGGAGGACGAGCAGTACTTC.

V is TRBV6-5 and J is TRBJ2-7, with 8 positions matching TRBD1. V shed 4 bases and J 2 bases; nucleotides not matched to a gene: 4. Germline CDR1 is MNHEY and CDR2 is SVGAGI. The CDR3 contains 14 residues. CDR3 protein: CASSSLRGPYEQYF. In nucleotides, the CDR3 is TGTGCCAGCAGTTCTCTCAGGGGGCCCTACGAGCAGTACTTC.

CDR3 bases: TGTGCCAGCAGCCCAGGGCTAAAAGAGACCCAGTACTTC. Residues: CASSPGLKETQYF. V is TRBV11-2 and J is TRBJ2-5; weak D call: TRBD1 (5 bases). Germline V lookup: CDR1 SGHAT, CDR2 FQNNGV. The CDR3 runs 13 residues. The germline V and J ends were trimmed by 5 bases and 3 bases, with 10 bases remaining between them.

The chain combines TRBV5-1 with TRBJ2-5, with 13 bases lining up with TRBD2. With V trimmed by 4 bases and J by 4 bases, 7 bases remained unmatched. Germline V gives CDR1 SGHRS, CDR2 YFSETQ. The CDR3 length is 16 residues. CDR3 in amino acids: CASSPTSGGPPETQYF. CDR3 coding DNA: TGCGCCAGCAGCCCGACTAGCGGGGGGCCCCCAGAGACCCAGTACTTC. The whole variable domain, filled in from reference TRBV5-1 and TRBJ2-5, reads KAGVTQTPRYLIKTRGQQVTLSCSPISGHRSVSWYQQTPGQGLQFLFEYFSETQRNKGNFPGRFSGRQFSNSRSEMNVSTLELGDSALYLCASSPTSGGPPETQYFGPGTRLLVL.

In this sample, this clone turned up a few times. This sample also contains other DNA sequences that code for the same CDR3. The chain carries TRBV18 and TRBJ1-3, with D hard to call. Trimming shortened V by 2 bases and J by 0 bases, and 8 bases separated the two germline ends. CDR3 length equals 15 residues. Germline CDR1 KGHSH, CDR2 LQKENI. CDR3 bases: TGTGCCAGCTCACCAACTAGTGGCTCTGGAAACACCATATATTTT. It translates to CASSPTSGSGNTIYF.

The count of this clone is one. CDR3 DNA: TGTGCCAGCGGATATTTCGGCAGCGCCGGCTATGGCTACACCTTC. Its translation is CASGYFGSAGYGYTF. The V call is TRBV3-1 (or the pseudogene TRBV3-2), the J call TRBJ1-2; D not resolved. Trimming left V 8 bases short and J 4 bases short, with 20 bases between. This CDR3 comprises 15 residues. Per germline, CDR1 LGHDT and CDR2 YNNKEL (reference sequence).

The rearrangement uses TRBV5-1 and TRBJ2-3; 12 bases line up with TRBD2. The V gene's germline CDR1 is SGHRS and CDR2 YFSETQ. With V trimmed by 0 bases and J by 2 bases, 4 bases remained unmatched. The CDR3 sequence is 17 residues long. The CDR3 here is CASSLGLAGGNTDTQYF. In DNA form, the CDR3 reads TGCGCCAGCAGCTTGGGGCTAGCGGGGGGGAACACAGATACGCAGTATTTT.

The rearrangement links TRBV18 to TRBJ2-3; the match to TRBD2 covers 9 bases. The CDR3 loop spans 15 amino acids. Germline V gene lookup returns CDR1 KGHSH and CDR2 LQKENI. Unmatched junction bases numbered 1, after V lost 3 bases and J lost 0 bases. CDR3 sequence (DNA): TGTGCCAGCTCACCGGCGGGAGGGAGCACAGATACGCAGTATTTT. Its protein product is CASSPAGGSTDTQYF.

This chain uses TRBV5-4 with TRBJ2-1; TRBD1 might be the D (6 bases). Germline V CDR1 and CDR2: SGHNT, YYREEE (reference sequence). The germline V and J ends were trimmed by 6 bases and 12 bases, with 19 bases remaining between them. The CDR3 sequence is 13 residues long. In DNA form, the CDR3 reads TGTGCCAGCAACCGGGACACTGGAGTTCGGCAGTTCTTC. Its protein product is CASNRDTGVRQFF.

The gene calls are TRBV7-3 and TRBJ2-3; 7 positions match TRBD2. The CDR3 covers 14 residues. Germline CDR1 and CDR2: SGHTA and FQGTGA. Germline trimming cut 1 base from V and 3 bases from J; bases unmatched to any gene: 1. CDR3 nucleotides: TGTGCCAGCAGCTTAAGGGGGGGTACAGATACGCAGTATTTT. It codes for CASSLRGGTDTQYF.

The chain employs TRBV13 and TRBJ2-7; possible D gene TRBD2, 7 bases. V gave up 5 bases and J gave up 3 bases, with 14 bases separating them. In germline, CDR1 is PRHDT, CDR2 FYEKMQ (reference sequence). The CDR3 consists of 14 residues. The CDR3 spells CASSARGGGYEQYF. The CDR3 nucleotides read TGTGCCAGCAGCGCTCGGGGAGGGGGCTACGAGCAGTACTTC.